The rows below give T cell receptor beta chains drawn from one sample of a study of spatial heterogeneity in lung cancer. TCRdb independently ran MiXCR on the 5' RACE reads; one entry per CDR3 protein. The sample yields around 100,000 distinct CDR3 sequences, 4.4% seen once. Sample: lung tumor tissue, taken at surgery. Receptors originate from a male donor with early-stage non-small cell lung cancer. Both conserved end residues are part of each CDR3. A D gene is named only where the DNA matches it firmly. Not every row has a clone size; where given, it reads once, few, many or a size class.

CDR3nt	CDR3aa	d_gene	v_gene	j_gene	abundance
TGTGCCAGCAGCTTAATGGGTCCGCTCTCTGGAAACACCATATATTTT	CASSLMGPLSGNTIYF	.	TRBV7-2	TRBJ1-3	many
TGCGCCAGCAGCCAAACGATCAATCAGCCCCAGCATTTT	CASSQTINQPQHF	.	TRBV4-1	TRBJ1-5	.
TGTGCCATCAGGCGGACACCCCAGGACGAGACCCAGTACTTC	CAIRRTPQDETQYF	.	TRBV10-3	TRBJ2-5	many
TGTGCCATCAGTGAGTCGGGGGCTTCTGGAAACACCATATATTTT	CAISESGASGNTIYF	.	TRBV10-3	TRBJ1-3	many
TGTGCCAGCAGTTACCCCCGGACAGGCTCGAACACCGGGGAGCTGTTTTTT	CASSYPRTGSNTGELFF	TRBD1	TRBV6-5	TRBJ2-2	many
TGTGCCAGCAGTTTGGTCGGGATTGCTGAGCAGTTCTTC	CASSLVGIAEQFF	.	TRBV28	TRBJ2-1	.
TGTGCCAGCAGTTACTTGCGGCCGGAATATGCTTTCTTT	CASSYLRPEYAFF	.	TRBV6-6	TRBJ1-1	many
TGTGCCAGCAGTATCCCTCGGACTAGGGACGAGCAGTACTTC	CASSIPRTRDEQYF	TRBD2	TRBV28	TRBJ2-7	many
TGTGCCAGCAGTAGGGATTCCGGGCCCCAGCATTTT	CASSRDSGPQHF	.	TRBV6-5	TRBJ1-5	many
TGCAGTGCTCCACAATACAATGAGCAGTTCTTC	CSAPQYNEQFF	.	TRBV20-1	TRBJ2-1	.
TGTGCCAGCACTCCTTTCCAGGATGGTGAGCAGTTCTTC	CASTPFQDGEQFF	.	TRBV12-3/TRBV12-4	TRBJ2-1	many
TGTGCCACCAGTGATTCTCCGGGATGGAGCACAGATACGCAGTATTTT	CATSDSPGWSTDTQYF	.	TRBV24-1	TRBJ2-3	many
TGTGCCAGCAGTGAAGCGTCGGATCTCTACGAGCAGTACTTC	CASSEASDLYEQYF	.	TRBV6-1	TRBJ2-7	.
TGTGCCAGCAGCTCTCCAGACAATAGCAATCAGCCCCAGCATTTT	CASSSPDNSNQPQHF	.	TRBV28	TRBJ1-5	many
TGTGCCAGCAGTACACCGGGGACTAGCGGCTTAAGCTCCTACGAGCAGTACTTC	CASSTPGTSGLSSYEQYF	TRBD2	TRBV2	TRBJ2-7	many
TGCGCCAGTAATAACGGGGGTTCGGGCGAGCAGTACTTC	CASNNGGSGEQYF	.	TRBV5-1	TRBJ2-7	many
TGTGCCAGCAGCGTGAGGGGGTTGGCGAACTATGGCTACACCTTC	CASSVRGLANYGYTF	.	TRBV9	TRBJ1-2	.
TGTGCCACCAGCAGACAACCGGGACAGGCCTACAATGAGCAGTTCTTC	CATSRQPGQAYNEQFF	TRBD1	TRBV15	TRBJ2-1	few
TGCGCCAGCAGCCAAGATCCCCTAGGCTACAATGAGCAGTTCTTC	CASSQDPLGYNEQFF	.	TRBV4-1	TRBJ2-1	.
TGTGCAACCGGTCTCCGGACCCTCTCCTACGAGCAGTACTTC	CATGLRTLSYEQYF	.	TRBV6-2/TRBV6-3	TRBJ2-7	many
TGCGCCAGCAGCCAAGATCCGGGGATCGATGAGCAGTTCTTC	CASSQDPGIDEQFF	.	TRBV4-1	TRBJ2-1	many
TGTGCCAGCAGTTACCCCAGGCCAGGTTTGACCTTC	CASSYPRPGLTF	.	TRBV6-2/TRBV6-3	TRBJ1-2	many
TGTGCCAGCACTATCAACAGGGAGGGCTATGGCTACACCTTC	CASTINREGYGYTF	.	TRBV2	TRBJ1-2	few
TGTGCCAGCAGTGAAGGCAGATTAGATACGCAGTATTTT	CASSEGRLDTQYF	.	TRBV6-1	TRBJ2-3	many
TGTGCCAGTCAGCGGGGAGGTGATAGCAATCAGCCCCAGCATTTT	CASQRGGDSNQPQHF	.	TRBV19	TRBJ1-5	few
TGTGCCAGCGGACTTTTTAGGGGCGGTTCCTACAATGAGCAGTTCTTC	CASGLFRGGSYNEQFF	.	TRBV27	TRBJ2-1	many
TGCAGTGCAGCCGGACAGGGAACCTACGAGCAGTACTTC	CSAAGQGTYEQYF	TRBD1	TRBV20-1	TRBJ2-7	many
TGTGCCAGCTTGAGGGACATAACTAATGAGCAGTTCTTC	CASLRDITNEQFF	.	TRBV6-1	TRBJ2-1	many
TGTGCCAGCAGGGATAGGGGTGCCCCTAATTCACCCCTCCACTTT	CASRDRGAPNSPLHF	.	TRBV12-3/TRBV12-4	TRBJ1-6	many
TGCGCCAGCAGCCAAGAGTTGGACATCTCTGGGGCCAACGTCCTGACTTTC	CASSQELDISGANVLTF	.	TRBV4-1	TRBJ2-6	many
TGTGCCAGCAGCCTTAGTGGGACAGGGGACGAGCAGTACTTC	CASSLSGTGDEQYF	TRBD1	TRBV9	TRBJ2-7	many
TGTGCCAGCAACCCTTCAGGGGGTGAAAAACTGTTTTTT	CASNPSGGEKLFF	TRBD1	TRBV12-3/TRBV12-4	TRBJ1-4	many
TGTGCCAGCAGTGTCGACAGGAGCCAAGAGACCCAGTACTTC	CASSVDRSQETQYF	.	TRBV2	TRBJ2-5	many
TGTGCCAGCAGTGCTTATACAGGGAGTAATGAAAAACTGTTTTTT	CASSAYTGSNEKLFF	.	TRBV27	TRBJ1-4	many
TGTGCCAGCAGCTCGTGGGACAGGGCCTACGAGCAGTACTTC	CASSSWDRAYEQYF	TRBD1	TRBV7-9	TRBJ2-7	few
TGCAGTGCTAGAGATTTGCCCACAGATACGCAGTATTTT	CSARDLPTDTQYF	.	TRBV20-1	TRBJ2-3	many
TGTGCCAGCAGCCGGACAGGGGGCAATGAGCAGTTCTTC	CASSRTGGNEQFF	TRBD1	TRBV12-3/TRBV12-4	TRBJ2-1	few
TGTGCCTCCCGACAGGGCCAGTACGAGCAGTACTTC	CASRQGQYEQYF	TRBD1	TRBV30	TRBJ2-7	once
TGTGCCAGCTCACCAGACAGACTTACCGGGGAGCTGTTTTTT	CASSPDRLTGELFF	.	TRBV18	TRBJ2-2	many
TGTGCCAGCAGTGGGGGACTTGTTGAGACCCAGTACTTC	CASSGGLVETQYF	.	TRBV25-1	TRBJ2-5	few